This TCR beta chain was captured in a study of T cells expressing NK-cell markers. As for the study in general: Researchers got TCR beta repertoires out of sorted CD3+CD56+NKG2C+, CD3+CD56+NKG2C- and CD3+CD56-NKG2C+ T cells.

Findings and limits, study-wide: In a group of about 6 donors, dominant NKG2C+ clonotypes represented about 1.0-7.5% of CD8+ T cells.

CDR3 size: 16 residues. Germline V gives CDR1 LGHNA, CDR2 YSLEER. With respect to this clonotype: The antigen is undetermined.

Following a re-call of the 5' RACE reads, TCRdb has one entry per CDR3 protein and lacks DNA. Its table records some 410,000 distinct CDR3 sequences. The chain couples TRBV4-3 to TRBJ1-3; TCRdb's D call, TRBD1, is unchecked because there is no DNA. The material sequenced was blood T cells: a sorted CD56 or NKG2C T cell subset, CD4+ or CD8+ T cells, or bulk PBMC T cells (not recorded which). The source of this sequence is a woman aged 18-70 years in good health. The CDR3: CASNPAGTWGGNTIYF.